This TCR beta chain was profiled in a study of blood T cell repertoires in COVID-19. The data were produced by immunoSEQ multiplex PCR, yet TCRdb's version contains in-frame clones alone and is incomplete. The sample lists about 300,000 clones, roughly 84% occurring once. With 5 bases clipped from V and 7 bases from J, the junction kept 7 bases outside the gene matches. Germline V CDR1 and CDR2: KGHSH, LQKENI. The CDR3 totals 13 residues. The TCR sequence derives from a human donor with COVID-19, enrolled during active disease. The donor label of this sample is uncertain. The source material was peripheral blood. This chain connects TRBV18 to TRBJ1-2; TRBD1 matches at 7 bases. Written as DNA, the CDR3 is TGTGCCAGCTCAGGGACAGCTCAGGGTGGCTACACCTTC. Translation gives CASSGTAQGGYTF. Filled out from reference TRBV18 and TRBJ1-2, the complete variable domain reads NAGVMQNPRHLVRRRGQEARLRCSPMKGHSHVYWYRQLPEEGLKFMVYLQKENIIDESGMPKERFSAEFPKEGPSILRIQQVVRGDSAAYFCASSGTAQGGYTFGSGTRLTVV.